The 5 T cell receptor beta chains below all came from one sample that was sequenced in a study of cytomegalovirus exposure and HLA in healthy donors. Researchers ran the PCR with 60 Vbeta and 13 Jbeta primers. Some clones are missing from TCRdb's copy, which holds only in-frame ones; the method was immunoSEQ multiplex PCR. The sample comprises around 150,000 clones, roughly 76% of which are singletons, and under 1.5% rests with the top ten. The sample taken for sequencing was PBMCs. The receptors derive from a man in his 60s in good health and CMV-seronegative.

The J gene is TRBJ2-4, the V gene TRBV30; the D gene is possibly TRBD2 (6 bases). The V end lost 4 bases, the J end lost 4 bases, and 14 bases lay between the germline ends. Germline CDR1 is GTSNPN and CDR2 is SVGIG (reference sequence). This CDR3 comprises 14 residues. CDR3 bases: TGTGCCTGGAACAACCGGGACTTAAAAAACATTCAGTACTTC. It specifies CAWNNRDLKNIQYF.

Only a few counts were recorded for this clone. The chain links TRBV6-5 to TRBJ1-1; unclear D gene. In germline, CDR1 is MNHEY, CDR2 SVGAGI. Trimming removed 7 bases at V and 4 bases at J, with 13 bases between. The CDR3 spans 13 residues. The CDR3 is CASKLPSGTEAFF. CDR3 nucleotides: TGTGCCAGCAAACTACCCTCCGGCACTGAAGCTTTCTTT.

In its sample, this clone was seen a few times. The chain joins TRBV2 to TRBJ1-3, with unresolved D. V was trimmed by 4 bases and J by 0 bases, leaving 13 bases between them. CDR3 length: 16 residues. Germline V CDR1 and CDR2: SNHLY, FYNNEI. CDR3 coding DNA: TGTGCCAGCAGTGTCGAGTCCCTGTTCTCTGGAAACACCATATATTTT. As protein: CASSVESLFSGNTIYF.

The chain is built from TRBV5-1 and TRBJ2-5; TRBD2 aligns across 12 bases. J was trimmed by 1 base and V by 4 bases; bases with no gene match: 5. Germline assignment: CDR1 SGHRS and CDR2 YFSETQ. The CDR3 is 16 residues long. CDR3 loop: CASSLGLAGPQETQYF. Here the CDR3 DNA reads TGCGCCAGCAGCCTCGGACTAGCGGGGCCCCAAGAGACCCAGTACTTC.

The V gene is TRBV7-6, the J gene TRBJ1-2; TRBD1 matches at 7 bases. This CDR3 has 13 residues. With 5 bases clipped from V and 4 bases from J, the junction kept 4 bases outside the gene matches. The germline gives CDR1 SGHVS, CDR2 FNYEAQ. The chain's CDR3 is CASSPTGPYGYTF. CDR3 nucleotides: TGTGCCAGCAGCCCGACAGGGCCCTATGGCTACACCTTC.